This TCR beta chain was identified in a study of T cells in Graves' hyperthyroidism and ophthalmopathy. Whole-study context: The initial diagnosis was the point when peripheral blood was collected, ahead of any treatment.

General study results and limits: A 13 V-J signature model discriminated ophthalmopathy versus stable hyperthyroidism.

Regions amplified from RNA transcripts were the TCR beta CDR3 regions. HTBI primers were the set used in a first-round RT-PCR of the TCR CDR3. In TCRdb, the multiplex PCR reads were re-called with MiXCR into one record per CDR3 protein. The sample carries approximately 620,000 distinct CDR3 sequences, approximately 15% recorded once. Together with thyroid ultrasound, orbital computed tomography, serum thyroxine and TRAb, clinical symptoms were used for diagnoses. On this clonotype: Antigen unknown.

The sample was blood. The sequence derives from a woman in her 30s with Graves' hyperthyroidism that later progressed to Graves' ophthalmopathy.

The CDR3 DNA reads as TGTGCCAGCAGCCGATCTGGGAGTCTTCCTGAGCAGTTCTTC. Amino acid sequence: CASSRSGSLPEQFF. The rearrangement joins TRBV3-1 to TRBJ2-1; D perhaps matches TRBD2 (5 bases). The V gene lost 4 bases and the J gene lost 9 bases, with 16 bases spanning the gap. The CDR3 loop spans 14 amino acids. Germline V gene data show CDR1 as LGHDT and CDR2 as YNNKEL (reference sequence).